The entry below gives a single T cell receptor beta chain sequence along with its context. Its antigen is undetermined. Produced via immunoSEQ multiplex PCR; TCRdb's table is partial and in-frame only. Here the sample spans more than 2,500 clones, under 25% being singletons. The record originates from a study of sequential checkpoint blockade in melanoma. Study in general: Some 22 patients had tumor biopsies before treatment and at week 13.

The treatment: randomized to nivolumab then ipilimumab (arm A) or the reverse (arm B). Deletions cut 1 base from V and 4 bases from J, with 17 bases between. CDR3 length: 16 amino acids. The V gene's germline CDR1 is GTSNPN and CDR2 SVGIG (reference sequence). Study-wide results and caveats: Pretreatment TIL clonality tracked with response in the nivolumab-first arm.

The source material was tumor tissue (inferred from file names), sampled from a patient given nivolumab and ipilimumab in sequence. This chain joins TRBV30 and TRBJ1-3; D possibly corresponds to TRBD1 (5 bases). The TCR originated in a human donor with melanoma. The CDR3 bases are TGTGCCTGGAGTGAACCCGGGACCCCGGAGGGAAACACCATATATTTT. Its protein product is CAWSEPGTPEGNTIYF.